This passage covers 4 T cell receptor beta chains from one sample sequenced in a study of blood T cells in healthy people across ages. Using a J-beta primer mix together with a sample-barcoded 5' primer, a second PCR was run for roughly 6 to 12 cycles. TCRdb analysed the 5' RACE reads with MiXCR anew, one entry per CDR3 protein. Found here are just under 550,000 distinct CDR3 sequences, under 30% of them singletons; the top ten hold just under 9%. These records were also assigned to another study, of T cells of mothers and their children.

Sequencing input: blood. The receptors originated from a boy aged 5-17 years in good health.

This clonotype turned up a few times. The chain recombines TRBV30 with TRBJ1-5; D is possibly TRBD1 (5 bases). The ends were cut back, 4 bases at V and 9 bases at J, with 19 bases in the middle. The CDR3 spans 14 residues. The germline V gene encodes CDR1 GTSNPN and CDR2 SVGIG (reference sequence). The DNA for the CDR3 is TGTGCCTGGAAATCAGGGACCGTGCTAGGGCCCCAGCATTTT. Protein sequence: CAWKSGTVLGPQHF.

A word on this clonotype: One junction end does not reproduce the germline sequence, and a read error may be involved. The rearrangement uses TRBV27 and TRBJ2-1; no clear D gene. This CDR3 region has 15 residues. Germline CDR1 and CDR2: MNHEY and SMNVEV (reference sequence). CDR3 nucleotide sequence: TGTGCCAGCAGGAAATCGACCGGGCCTTACAGTGAGCAGTTCTTC. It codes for CASRKSTGPYSEQFF.

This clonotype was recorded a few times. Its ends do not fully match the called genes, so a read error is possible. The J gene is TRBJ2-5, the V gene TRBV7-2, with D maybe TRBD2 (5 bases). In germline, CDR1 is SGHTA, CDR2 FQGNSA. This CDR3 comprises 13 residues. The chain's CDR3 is CASSFMGGRGAFF. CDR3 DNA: TGTGCCAGCAGCTTTATGGGTGGACGGGGTGCGTTCTTC. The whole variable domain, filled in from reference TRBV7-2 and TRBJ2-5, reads GAGVSQSPSNKVTEKGKDVELRCDPISGHTALYWYRQSLGQGLEFLIYFQGNSAPDKSGLPSDRFSAERTGGSVSTLTIQRTQQEDSAVYLCASSFMGGRGAFFGPGTRLLVL.

The CDR3: CASTPVASGRNEQYF. CDR3 DNA sequence: TGCGCCAGCACCCCGGTAGCTAGCGGGAGGAACGAGCAGTACTTC. The chain is built from TRBV4-1 and TRBJ2-1; 11 nucleotides match TRBD2. Judging by the DNA end, TRBJ2-7 fits better; the J call may be wrong. Germline V lookup: CDR1 MGHRA, CDR2 YSYEKL. The length of the CDR3 is 15 residues.